Below, 24 T cell receptor beta chains from the same sample are listed, as sequenced in a study of blood T cell repertoires in COVID-19. Repertoires were generated with immunoSEQ multiplex PCR, while TCRdb's copy carries only in-frame clones and drops some. The sample includes hundreds of thousands of clones, roughly 84% of them seen just once. What was sequenced was peripheral blood. The source of these receptors is a woman older than 75 with acute or convalescent COVID-19.

V usage is TRBV11-2 and J usage is TRBJ2-7; 12 bases match TRBD1. The CDR3 runs 15 residues. Looked up from germline, CDR1 is SGHAT and CDR2 is FQNNGV. The V gene end was trimmed by 5 bases and the J gene end by 2 bases; junction bases not matched to a gene: 4. CDR3 sequence reads: CASSPGQGAPYEQYF. The CDR3 DNA follows: TGTGCCAGCAGCCCGGGACAGGGGGCTCCCTACGAGCAGTACTTC.

This clone occurred many times. This chain uses TRBV20-1 with TRBJ2-7; 7 nucleotides line up with TRBD2. Per germline, CDR1 DFQATT and CDR2 SNEGSKA (reference sequence). Losses at the gene ends were 3 bases for V and 5 bases for J; bases not matched to a gene: 7. The length of the CDR3 is 13 residues. As DNA, the CDR3 is TGCAGTGCTAGTCTTAGGGAGGGGAACGAGCAGTACTTC. Amino acids: CSASLREGNEQYF.

The gene calls are TRBV2 and TRBJ2-6, with TRBD2 as a possible D gene (6 bases). The germline gives CDR1 SNHLY, CDR2 FYNNEI. V lost 4 bases and J lost 0, with 7 bases in between. The CDR3 length is 15 residues. CDR3 DNA sequence: TGTGCCAGCAGTGTGGAGGGCTCTGGGGCCAACGTCCTGACTTTC. Its protein is CASSVEGSGANVLTF.

The V gene is TRBV6-5, the J gene TRBJ2-6; D is undetermined. CDR1 and CDR2 (germline): MNHEY, SVGAGI. This CDR3 contains 15 residues. V lost 5 bases, J lost 0 bases, and 8 bases lay in between. Here the CDR3 reads CASSTVSSGANVLTF. CDR3 sequence (DNA): TGTGCCAGCAGTACAGTTTCCTCTGGGGCCAACGTCCTGACTTTC.

This sequence joins TRBV5-4 and TRBJ2-2; D is perhaps TRBD1 (6 bases). This CDR3 comprises 16 residues. CDR1 and CDR2 from the germline V gene are SGHNT and YYREEE (reference sequence). V gave up 3 bases and J gave up 0 bases, with 12 bases separating them. The DNA for the CDR3 is TGTGCCAGCAGCTGGGGGCGGGCAGCGAACACCGGGGAGCTGTTTTTT. It is translated as CASSWGRAANTGELFF. The complete variable domain, with remaining parts taken from reference TRBV5-4 and TRBJ2-2, reads ETGVTQSPTHLIKTRGQQVTLRCSSQSGHNTVSWYQQALGQGPQFIFQYYREEENGRGNFPPRFSGLQFPNYSSELNVNALELDDSALYLCASSWGRAANTGELFFGEGSRLTVL.

J is TRBJ1-2 and V is TRBV29-1; 10 bases are a match to TRBD1. The CDR3 contains 13 residues. J was trimmed by 2 bases and V by 7 bases; bases with no gene match: 4. CDR1 and CDR2 from the germline V gene are SQVTM and ANQGSEA. The CDR3 loop reads CSAEGQGNYGYTF. In DNA, the CDR3 is TGCAGCGCCGAGGGACAGGGGAACTATGGCTACACCTTC.

The J gene is TRBJ2-1, the V gene TRBV24-1; 7 bases agree with TRBD2. The CDR3 extends over 14 amino acids. J was trimmed by 8 bases and V by 1 base; bases with no gene match: 4. Looked up from germline, CDR1 is KGHDR and CDR2 is SFDVKD. CDR3 residues: CATSDFGGRDEQFF. The CDR3 coding sequence is TGTGCCACCAGTGATTTTGGGGGGAGGGATGAGCAGTTCTTC.

The V and J genes are TRBV25-1 and TRBJ1-1; D may be TRBD1 (5 bases). Germline V gene sequence: CDR1 MGHDK, CDR2 SYGVNS. The CDR3 is made up of 13 amino acids. The V end was cut by 6 bases, the J end by 5 bases, with 13 bases between. The CDR3 protein is CASSQEGWTEAFF. The CDR3 DNA is TGTGCCAGCAGCCAGGAGGGGTGGACTGAAGCTTTCTTT.

CDR3 sequence reads: CASSLTAGNTIYF. In DNA form, the CDR3 reads TGTGCCAGCAGCTTAACAGCTGGAAACACCATATATTTT. The V gene is TRBV5-6, the J gene TRBJ1-3; unclear D gene. Trimming removed 2 bases at V and 2 bases at J, with 5 bases between. Germline V CDR1 and CDR2: SGHDT, YYEEEE. The CDR3 has 13 residues. The variable domain in full, completed from reference TRBV5-6 and TRBJ1-3, reads DAGVTQSPTHLIKTRGQQVTLRCSPKSGHDTVSWYQQALGQGPQFIFQYYEEEERQRGNFPDRFSGHQFPNYSSELNVNALLLGDSALYLCASSLTAGNTIYFGEGSWLTVV.

The sample holds one count of this clone. The chain joins TRBV29-1 to TRBJ1-2, with 12 nucleotides matching TRBD1. Germline V lookup: CDR1 SQVTM, CDR2 ANQGSEA. The CDR3 spans 14 residues. Trimming at V came to 4 bases and at J to 2 bases, leaving 2 bases not matched to a gene. The CDR3 DNA reads as TGCAGCGTTGTCGGGACAGGGGGCAACTATGGCTACACCTTC. Protein product: CSVVGTGGNYGYTF.

A single count supports this clone. This chain connects TRBV18 to TRBJ1-4, with 9 bases identical to TRBD1. V shed 0 bases, J shed 5 bases, and the junction held 1 base outside the gene matches. Looked up from germline, CDR1 is KGHSH and CDR2 is LQKENI. This CDR3 comprises 15 residues. CDR3 coding DNA: TGTGCCAGCTCACCACCGGGACAGGGAAATGAAAAACTGTTTTTT. It translates to CASSPPGQGNEKLFF.

The chain links TRBV13 to TRBJ2-3; TRBD2 agrees at 10 bases. Germline V gives CDR1 PRHDT, CDR2 FYEKMQ (reference sequence). The CDR3 consists of 16 residues. V lost 5 bases, J lost 2 bases, and 7 bases stayed unmatched. CDR3 amino acids: CASSPRTSGATDTQYF. In DNA form, the CDR3 reads TGTGCCAGCAGCCCCCGGACTAGCGGAGCCACAGATACGCAGTATTTT.

V gene TRBV4-1 combines with J gene TRBJ1-4; TRBD1 might be the D (6 bases). The germline V and J ends were trimmed by 0 bases and 8 bases, with 13 bases remaining between them. Germline CDR1 reads MGHRA; CDR2 reads YSYEKL. This CDR3 contains 15 residues. CDR3 coding DNA: TGCGCCAGCAGCCAAGAGCGGGGGGCGGGGGAAAAACTGTTTTTT. This translates into CASSQERGAGEKLFF.

The chain recombines TRBV19 with TRBJ2-1; TRBD1 matches at 9 bases. Trimming removed 5 bases from V and 12 bases from J; junction bases left unmatched: 8. From germline, CDR1 is LNHDA and CDR2 SQIVND (reference sequence). This CDR3 contains 13 residues. Here the CDR3 reads CASSDSQGARQFF. The CDR3 bases are TGTGCCAGTAGTGATTCACAGGGGGCACGGCAGTTCTTC.

This clone has a single count. The rearrangement joins TRBV19 to TRBJ2-1; 8 bases are shared with TRBD1. CDR1 LNHDA and CDR2 SQIVND come from the germline V gene (reference sequence). The V segment lost 3 bases and the J segment 7 bases; nucleotides outside the gene matches: 8. This CDR3 contains 15 residues. The CDR3 sequence is CASSMRQGANNEQFF. The CDR3 DNA is TGTGCCAGTAGTATGCGGCAGGGGGCCAATAATGAGCAGTTCTTC.

This rearrangement joins TRBV7-8 to TRBJ2-1, with 8 bases fitting TRBD1. This CDR3 has 15 amino acids. With V trimmed by 1 base and J by 5 bases, 4 bases remained unmatched. CDR1 and CDR2 (germline): SGHVS, FQNEAQ. The CDR3 here is CASSLGGQGNNEQFF. The CDR3 region has the DNA TGTGCCAGCAGCTTAGGAGGACAGGGAAACAATGAGCAGTTCTTC.

This clone came up many times. The chain links TRBV6-6 to TRBJ2-5; perhaps TRBD2 as D (7 bases). Trimming shortened V by 4 bases and J by 6 bases, and 15 bases separated the two germline ends. CDR1 MNHNY and CDR2 SVGAGI come from the germline V gene (reference sequence). This CDR3 region has 14 residues. The CDR3 is CASSFGGPRQTQYF. CDR3 sequence (DNA): TGTGCCAGCAGTTTCGGGGGGCCGAGGCAGACCCAGTACTTC.

This chain connects TRBV3-1 (or the pseudogene TRBV3-2) to TRBJ1-5; D perhaps matches TRBD1 (6 bases). CDR3 length equals 14 residues. The germline V gene has CDR1 LGHDT and CDR2 YNNKEL (reference sequence). Trimming left V 1 base short and J 7 bases short, with 11 bases between. CDR3 DNA: TGTGCCAGCAGCCAAGCGTCAGGGGAACAGCCCCAGCATTTT. Amino acid sequence: CASSQASGEQPQHF.

The V and J genes are TRBV5-4 and TRBJ1-6, with 8 bases matching TRBD1. The germline CDR1 and CDR2 sequences are SGHNT and YYREEE (reference sequence). J gave up 6 bases and V 0 bases, and 2 bases lay outside the gene matches. CDR3 length equals 15 residues. The CDR3 DNA is TGTGCCAGCAGCTTGGGGACAGGGTCTAATTCACCCCTCCACTTT. It translates to CASSLGTGSNSPLHF.

The genes are TRBV7-2 and TRBJ1-4; no clear D. The germline V gene encodes CDR1 SGHTA and CDR2 FQGNSA. The CDR3 sequence is 14 residues long. Deletions cut 7 bases from V and 6 bases from J, with 15 bases between. For the CDR3, the DNA is TGTGCCAGCACCCAGGTGTGGGGAGATGAAAAACTGTTTTTT. Translation: CASTQVWGDEKLFF.

The chain links TRBV5-4 to TRBJ1-1; TRBD1 is a possible D gene (5 bases). The CDR3 length is 14 residues. V lost 0 bases and J lost 3, with 9 bases in between. Per germline, CDR1 SGHNT and CDR2 YYREEE (reference sequence). The CDR3 here is CASSLAGVDTEAFF. CDR3 in DNA: TGTGCCAGCAGCTTGGCGGGGGTGGACACTGAAGCTTTCTTT.

This clone was observed a few times. The CDR3 protein is CASSLTGEGRSPLHF. In nucleotides, the CDR3 is TGTGCCAGCAGCCTGACAGGGGAAGGGAGATCACCCCTCCACTTT. This rearrangement joins TRBV28 to TRBJ1-6; 8 bases fit TRBD1. V dropped 6 bases and J dropped 10; count of bases not matched to a gene: 11. Germline V gene data show CDR1 as MDHEN and CDR2 as SYDVKM. This CDR3 contains 15 residues.

The chain recombines TRBV27 with TRBJ2-3, with 12 bases lining up with TRBD1. The CDR3 contains 15 residues. Germline V lookup: CDR1 MNHEY, CDR2 SMNVEV (reference sequence). Trimming cost V 4 bases and J 6 bases; bases outside gene matches: 5. CDR3 DNA sequence: TGTGCCAGCAGTTGGGGACAGGGGGCGCGGGATACGCAGTATTTT. Its translation: CASSWGQGARDTQYF.

This chain uses TRBV12-3 or TRBV12-4 with TRBJ1-4; the D gene is possibly TRBD1 (6 bases). V was cut by 6 bases and J by 8 bases, with 13 bases left in between. The CDR3 sequence is 13 residues long. The CDR3 protein is CASSEQGGEKLFF. The CDR3 DNA reads as TGTGCCAGCAGCGAACAGGGTGGAGAAAAACTGTTTTTT.